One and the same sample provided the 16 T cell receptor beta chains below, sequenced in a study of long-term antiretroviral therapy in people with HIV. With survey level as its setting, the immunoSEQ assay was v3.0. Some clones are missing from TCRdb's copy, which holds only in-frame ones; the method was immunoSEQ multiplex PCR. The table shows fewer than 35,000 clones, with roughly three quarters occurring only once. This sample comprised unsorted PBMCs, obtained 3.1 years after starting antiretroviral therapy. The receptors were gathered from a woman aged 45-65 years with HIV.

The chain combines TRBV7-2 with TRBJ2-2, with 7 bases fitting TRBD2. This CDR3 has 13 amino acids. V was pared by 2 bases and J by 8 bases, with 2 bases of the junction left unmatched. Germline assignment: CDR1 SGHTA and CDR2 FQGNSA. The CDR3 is CASSLPLAGELFF. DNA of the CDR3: TGTGCCAGCAGCTTACCACTAGCGGGGGAGCTGTTTTTT. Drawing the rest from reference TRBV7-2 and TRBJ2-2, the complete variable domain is GAGVSQSPSNKVTEKGKDVELRCDPISGHTALYWYRQSLGQGLEFLIYFQGNSAPDKSGLPSDRFSAERTGGSVSTLTIQRTQQEDSAVYLCASSLPLAGELFFGEGSRLTVL.

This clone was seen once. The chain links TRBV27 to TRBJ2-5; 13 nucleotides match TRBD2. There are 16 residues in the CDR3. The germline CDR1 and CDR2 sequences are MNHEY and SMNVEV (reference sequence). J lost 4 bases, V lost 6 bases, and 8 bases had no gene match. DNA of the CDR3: TGTGCCAGCAGGCGAACTAGCGGGGGGGCCGTAGAGACCCAGTACTTC. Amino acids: CASRRTSGGAVETQYF.

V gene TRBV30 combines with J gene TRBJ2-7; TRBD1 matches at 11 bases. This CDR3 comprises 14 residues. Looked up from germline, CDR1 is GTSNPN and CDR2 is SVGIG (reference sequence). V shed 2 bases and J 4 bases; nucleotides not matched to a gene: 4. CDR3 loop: CAWSNGQGAYEQYF. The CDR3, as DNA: TGTGCCTGGAGTAATGGACAGGGGGCTTACGAGCAGTACTTC.

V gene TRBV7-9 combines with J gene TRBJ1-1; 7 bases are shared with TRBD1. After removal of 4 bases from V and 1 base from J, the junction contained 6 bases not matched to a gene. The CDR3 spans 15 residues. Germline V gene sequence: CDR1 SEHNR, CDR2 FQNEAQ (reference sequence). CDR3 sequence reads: CASSSSQGRNTEAFF. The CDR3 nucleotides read TGTGCCAGCAGCTCCTCACAGGGGAGGAACACTGAAGCTTTCTTT.

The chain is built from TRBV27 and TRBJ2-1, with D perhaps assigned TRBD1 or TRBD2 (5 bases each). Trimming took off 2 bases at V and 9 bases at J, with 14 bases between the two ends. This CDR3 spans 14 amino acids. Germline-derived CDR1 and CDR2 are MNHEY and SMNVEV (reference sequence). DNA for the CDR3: TGTGCCAGCAGTTTACCGGGACCCTTCGGTGAGCAGTTCTTC. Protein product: CASSLPGPFGEQFF.

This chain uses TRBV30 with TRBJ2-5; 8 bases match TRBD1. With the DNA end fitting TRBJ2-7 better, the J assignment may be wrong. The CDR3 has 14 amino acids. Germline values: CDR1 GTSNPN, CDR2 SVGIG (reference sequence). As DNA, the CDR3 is TGTGCCTGGTCACGGACAGGGCAAACCTACGAGCAGTACTTC. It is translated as CAWSRTGQTYEQYF.

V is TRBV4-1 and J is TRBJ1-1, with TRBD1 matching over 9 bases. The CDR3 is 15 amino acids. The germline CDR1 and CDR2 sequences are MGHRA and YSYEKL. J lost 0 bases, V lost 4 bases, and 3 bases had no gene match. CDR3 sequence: CASSPGQGLNTEAFF. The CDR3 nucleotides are TGCGCCAGCAGCCCAGGACAGGGGCTGAACACTGAAGCTTTCTTT.

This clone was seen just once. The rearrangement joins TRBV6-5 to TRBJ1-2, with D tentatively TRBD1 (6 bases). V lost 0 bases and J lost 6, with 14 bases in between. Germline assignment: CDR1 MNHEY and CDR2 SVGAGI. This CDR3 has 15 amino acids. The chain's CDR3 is CASSYSSGAMNGYTF. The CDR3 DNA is TGTGCCAGCAGTTACTCCTCGGGGGCCATGAATGGCTACACCTTC.

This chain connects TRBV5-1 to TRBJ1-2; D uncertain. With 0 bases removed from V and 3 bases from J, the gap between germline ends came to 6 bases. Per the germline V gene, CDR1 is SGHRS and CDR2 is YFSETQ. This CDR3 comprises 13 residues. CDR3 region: CASSLALDYGYTF. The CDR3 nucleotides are TGCGCCAGCAGCTTGGCCCTCGACTATGGCTACACCTTC.

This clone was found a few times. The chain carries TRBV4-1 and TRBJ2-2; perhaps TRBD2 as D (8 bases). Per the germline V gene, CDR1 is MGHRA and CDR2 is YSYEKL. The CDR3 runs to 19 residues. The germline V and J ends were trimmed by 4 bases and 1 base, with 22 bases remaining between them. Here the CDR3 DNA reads TGCGCCAGCAGCCCCCAGGGGGGCGGGGGGACGGGGAACACCGGGGAGCTGTTTTTT. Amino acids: CASSPQGGGGTGNTGELFF.

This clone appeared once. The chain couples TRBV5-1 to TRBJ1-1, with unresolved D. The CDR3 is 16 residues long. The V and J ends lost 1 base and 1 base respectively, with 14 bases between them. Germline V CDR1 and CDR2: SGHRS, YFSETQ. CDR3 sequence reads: CASSLPAGVENTEAFF. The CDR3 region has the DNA TGCGCCAGCAGCTTGCCGGCCGGGGTTGAGAACACTGAAGCTTTCTTT.

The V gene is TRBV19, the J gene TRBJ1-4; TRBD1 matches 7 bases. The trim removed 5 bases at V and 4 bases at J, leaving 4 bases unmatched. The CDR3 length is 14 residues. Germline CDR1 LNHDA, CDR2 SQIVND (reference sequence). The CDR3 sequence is CASSPGQRNEKLFF. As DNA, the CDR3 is TGTGCCAGTAGTCCGGGACAGCGTAATGAAAAACTGTTTTTT. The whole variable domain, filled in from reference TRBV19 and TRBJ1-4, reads DGGITQSPKYLFRKEGQNVTLSCEQNLNHDAMYWYRQDPGQGLRLIYYSQIVNDFQKGDIAEGYSVSREKKESFPLTVTSAQKNPTAFYLCASSPGQRNEKLFFGSGTQLSVL.

The CDR3 DNA follows: TGTGCCAGCAGCAAAGGGACATGGGGCGGGGAGCCCCTCAATGAGCAGTTCTTC. It yields the protein CASSKGTWGGEPLNEQFF. This rearrangement joins TRBV21-1 to TRBJ2-1; TRBD2, as called in the table, went unchecked against the DNA. TRBV21-1 is shown as a pseudogene. The CDR3 sequence is 18 residues long.

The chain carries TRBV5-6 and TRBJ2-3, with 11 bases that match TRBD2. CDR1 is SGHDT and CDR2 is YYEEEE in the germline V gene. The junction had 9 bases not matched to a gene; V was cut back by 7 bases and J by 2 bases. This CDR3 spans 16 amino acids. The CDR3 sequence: CASRGASGGFTDTQYF. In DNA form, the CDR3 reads TGTGCCAGCCGGGGGGCTAGCGGGGGGTTCACAGATACGCAGTATTTT.

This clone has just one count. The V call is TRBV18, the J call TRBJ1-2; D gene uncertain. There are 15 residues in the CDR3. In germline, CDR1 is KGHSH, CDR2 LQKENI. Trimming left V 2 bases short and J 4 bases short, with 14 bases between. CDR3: CASSPSNTPVYGYTF. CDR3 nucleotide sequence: TGTGCCAGCTCACCATCAAACACCCCCGTCTATGGCTACACCTTC.

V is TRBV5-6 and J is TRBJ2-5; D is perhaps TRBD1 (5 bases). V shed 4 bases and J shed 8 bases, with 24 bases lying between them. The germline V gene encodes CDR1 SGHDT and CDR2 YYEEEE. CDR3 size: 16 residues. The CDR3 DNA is TGTGCCAGCAGCCGTCTACTACAGGATACCAAGAGAACCCAGTACTTC. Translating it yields CASSRLLQDTKRTQYF.